The clone carrying this TCR beta chain was counted only a few times. Its specificity is not known. Germline CDR1 reads SNHLY; CDR2 reads FYNNEI. Trimming removed 7 bases at V and 3 bases at J, with 7 bases between. There are 11 residues in the CDR3. These data come from a study of identical twins. TCRdb re-called the 5' RACE reads with MiXCR, one entry per CDR3 protein. Among approximately 500,000 distinct CDR3 sequences listed, about 16% were seen once. Findings of the study overall: The study reached conclusions through statistical analysis that was cross-sectional, not following the same donors.

These sequences were also reported in another study, on yellow fever vaccine responses in identical twins. That investigation notes: Twins' vaccine T cell responses reportedly seemed partly convergent and partly personalized.

The chain couples TRBV2 to TRBJ2-7, with D perhaps matching TRBD1 (5 bases). The receptor was derived from a young woman in good health. Sequencing was performed on CD4+ T cells sorted from blood. CDR3 coding DNA: TGTGCCAGCATTGACAGCTACGAGCAGTACTTC. It codes for CASIDSYEQYF.